This entry is about one T cell receptor (beta chain). Germline values: CDR1 MDHEN, CDR2 SYDVKM. Trimming removed 4 bases at V and 1 base at J, with 13 bases between. This CDR3 comprises 15 residues. The data derive from a study of blood T cell repertoires in COVID-19. Study information: The cDNA or gDNA used as material had been derived from T cells, B-cell-depleted T cells, or PBMCs.

Authors' methods: Nucleated cell number was recorded as an estimate derived from reference gene primer amplification. Assay used: immunoSEQ multiplex PCR; TCRdb lists only in-frame clones, some missing. The V and J calls and clone size are taken from that table; D and trimming were inferred from the DNA. The sample includes some 170,000 clones, 80% to 85% seen only once; the top ten take about 7%. The receptor was derived from a woman between 35 and 50 years old with COVID-19, enrolled during active disease. Sequenced material: peripheral blood. This rearrangement joins TRBV28 to TRBJ1-2; D is undetermined. Here the CDR3 reads CASSSDGNLNYGYTF. CDR3 coding DNA: TGTGCCAGCAGTTCCGACGGGAACCTTAACTATGGCTACACCTTC.